These T cell receptor beta chains were read from a single sample in a study of early T cells in non-severe SARS-CoV-2 infection. TCRdb used MiXCR to reprocess the 5' RACE reads, holding one entry per CDR3 protein. The sample has 55,000 to 70,000 distinct CDR3 sequences, over 7.5% seen once. Sequencing was carried out using whole blood. These receptors came from an adult who was a healthcare worker with PCR-confirmed SARS-CoV-2 infection or an uninfected control (not recorded which). Both conserved end residues are part of each CDR3. A D gene is named only where the DNA matches it firmly. The size field is filled for only some rows; it gives once, few, many or a size class.

j_call v_call clone_size d_call cdr3_nt cdr3_aa
TRBJ1-3 TRBV29-1 few . TGCAGCGTTGGAGGGACCGAGAGCTCTGGAAACACCATATATTTT CSVGGTESSGNTIYF
TRBJ2-1 TRBV6-6 . . TGTGCCAGCGGAATACCGGGACAAGGCAATGAGCAGTTCTTC CASGIPGQGNEQFF
TRBJ2-5 TRBV20-1 few . TGCAGTGCTAGAGCCACTCTGGGATTGTGGGAGACCCAGTACTTC CSARATLGLWETQYF
TRBJ1-2 TRBV6-6 few . TGTGCCAGCAGTCCTGCGGGGGGCGCGTATGGCTACACCTTC CASSPAGGAYGYTF
TRBJ2-7 TRBV20-1 . . TGCAGTGCTACGGGGTTGCCGCTCTCCTACGAGCAGTACTTC CSATGLPLSYEQYF
TRBJ2-7 TRBV20-1 few TRBD1 TGCAGTGCTTCATACGGGGGACAGGACTCCTACGAGCAGTACTTC CSASYGGQDSYEQYF
TRBJ2-2 TRBV20-1 many TRBD1 TGCAGTGCCTTGGGACAGTCTGCCGCCGGGGAGCTGTTTTTT CSALGQSAAGELFF
TRBJ1-2 TRBV6-5 . . TGTGCCAGCAGTCCCGGGAGGGTGCGCAGGGCAGACTATGGCTACACCTTC CASSPGRVRRADYGYTF
TRBJ1-5 TRBV12-5 many TRBD1 TGTGCTAGTGGTTTGTCGAAGGACAGGATTTTTAGCAATCAGCCCCAGCATTTT CASGLSKDRIFSNQPQHF
TRBJ2-3 TRBV10-1 few . TGCGCCAGCAGTGGTCCACGTACAGATACGCAGTATTTT CASSGPRTDTQYF
TRBJ2-5 TRBV6-6 . TRBD1 TGTGCCAGCAGGGGCCGGACAGGGGGCAAGGAAGAGACCCAGTACTTC CASRGRTGGKEETQYF
TRBJ2-1 TRBV7-3 many . TGTGCCAGCAGCTTAAGATCGGACATATACAATGAGCAGTTCTTC CASSLRSDIYNEQFF
TRBJ2-3 TRBV29-1 many . TGCAGCGTTGCCGGAGGAGATACGCAGTATTTT CSVAGGDTQYF
TRBJ2-1 TRBV21-1 many . TGTGCCAGCAGCAAACTCGAACCGAATGAGCAGTTCTTC CASSKLEPNEQFF
TRBJ1-5 TRBV20-1 . . TGCAGTGCCTACAAGGGTGGGGATCAGCCCCAGCATTTT CSAYKGGDQPQHF
TRBJ2-1 TRBV20-1 many . TGCAGTGCTAGGAGGACCCTGGGGCTAAACAATGAGCAGTTCTTC CSARRTLGLNNEQFF
TRBJ2-1 TRBV7-2 few . TGTGCCAGCAGCCAAGACTTCTCCCTAGAGCAGTTCTTC CASSQDFSLEQFF
TRBJ1-1 TRBV6-2/TRBV6-3 many TRBD1 TGTGCCAGCAGTCATCCGGGACAGGGTGCCGACACTGAAGCTTTCTTT CASSHPGQGADTEAFF
TRBJ2-5 TRBV2 many . TGTGCCAGCAGCACCGCGGGGTCTTCGGGGGCCCAGTACTTC CASSTAGSSGAQYF
TRBJ2-1 TRBV5-4 many TRBD1 TGTGCCAGCAGTTCGGAAAACCACAGGGGGGACAATGAGCAGTTCTTC CASSSENHRGDNEQFF
TRBJ2-1 TRBV6-1 many TRBD2 TGTGCCAGCAGTGGAACTAGCGGGAGGGTCGATGAGCAGTTCTTC CASSGTSGRVDEQFF
TRBJ1-2 TRBV6-2/TRBV6-3 . . TGTGCCAGCAGTTTGCTCCACAGGGAGGACTATGGCTACACCTTC CASSLLHREDYGYTF
TRBJ1-5 TRBV7-2 many . TGTGCCAGCAGTAAGGGAACCTATCAGCCCCAGCATTTT CASSKGTYQPQHF
TRBJ2-3 TRBV5-4 many TRBD2 TGTGCCAGCAGCTTCCGGATAGCGGGACTTGGAGATACGCAGTATTTT CASSFRIAGLGDTQYF
TRBJ2-1 TRBV7-8 many . TGTGCCAGCAGCTTAGTTGGGAGTAGCTCCTACAATGAGCAGTTCTTC CASSLVGSSSYNEQFF